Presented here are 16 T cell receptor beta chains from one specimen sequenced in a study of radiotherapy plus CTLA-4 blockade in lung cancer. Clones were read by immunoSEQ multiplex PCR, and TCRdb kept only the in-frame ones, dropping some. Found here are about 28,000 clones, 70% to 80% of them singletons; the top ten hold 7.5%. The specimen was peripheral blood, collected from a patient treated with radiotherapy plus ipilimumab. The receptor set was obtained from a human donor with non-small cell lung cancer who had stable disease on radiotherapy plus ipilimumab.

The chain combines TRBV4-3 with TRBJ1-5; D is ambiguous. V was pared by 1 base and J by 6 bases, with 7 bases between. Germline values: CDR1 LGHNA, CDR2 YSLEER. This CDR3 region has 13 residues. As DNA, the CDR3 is TGCGCCAGCAGCCAAGTCTTGGGTCAGCCCCAGCATTTT. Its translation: CASSQVLGQPQHF.

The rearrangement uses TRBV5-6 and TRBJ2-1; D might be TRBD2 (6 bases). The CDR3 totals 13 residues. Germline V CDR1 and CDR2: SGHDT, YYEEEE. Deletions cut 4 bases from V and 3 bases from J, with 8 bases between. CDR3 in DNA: TGTGCCAGCAGCCCAGCGGGCTACAATGAGCAGTTCTTC. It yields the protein CASSPAGYNEQFF.

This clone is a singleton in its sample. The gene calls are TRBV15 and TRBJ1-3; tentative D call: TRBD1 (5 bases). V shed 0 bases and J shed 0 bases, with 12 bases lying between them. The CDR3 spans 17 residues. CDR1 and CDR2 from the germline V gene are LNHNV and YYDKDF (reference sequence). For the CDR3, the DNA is TGTGCCACCAGCAGAGATAGGGGACCAAGCTCTGGAAACACCATATATTTT. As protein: CATSRDRGPSSGNTIYF.

In DNA, the CDR3 is TGTGCCAGCAGTTTAAGAGGACAGGGGAAGAACGAGCAGTACTTC. The encoded protein is CASSLRGQGKNEQYF. The chain has TRBV28 and TRBJ2-7; 9 bases map to TRBD1. Germline-derived CDR1 and CDR2 are MDHEN and SYDVKM. CDR3 size: 15 residues. The J segment lost 5 bases and the V segment lost 2 bases, leaving 7 bases of the junction unmatched.

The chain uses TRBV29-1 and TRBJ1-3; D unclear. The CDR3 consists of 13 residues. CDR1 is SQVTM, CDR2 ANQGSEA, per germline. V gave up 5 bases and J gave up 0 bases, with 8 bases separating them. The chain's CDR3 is CSVTAISGNTIYF. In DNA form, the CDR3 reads TGCAGCGTTACAGCAATCTCTGGAAACACCATATATTTT.

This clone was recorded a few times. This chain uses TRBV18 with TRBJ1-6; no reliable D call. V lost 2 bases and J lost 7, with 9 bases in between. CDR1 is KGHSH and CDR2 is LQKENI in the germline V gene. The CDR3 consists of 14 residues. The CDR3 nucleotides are TGTGCCAGCTCACCAGGGGAAGGAAATTCACCCCTCCACTTT. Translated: CASSPGEGNSPLHF.

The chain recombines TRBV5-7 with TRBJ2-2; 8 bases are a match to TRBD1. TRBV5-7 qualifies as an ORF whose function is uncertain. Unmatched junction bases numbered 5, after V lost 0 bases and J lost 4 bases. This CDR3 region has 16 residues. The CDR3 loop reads CASSLVGRGRTGELFF. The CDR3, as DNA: TGTGCCAGCAGCTTGGTCGGCAGGGGGCGCACCGGGGAGCTGTTTTTT.

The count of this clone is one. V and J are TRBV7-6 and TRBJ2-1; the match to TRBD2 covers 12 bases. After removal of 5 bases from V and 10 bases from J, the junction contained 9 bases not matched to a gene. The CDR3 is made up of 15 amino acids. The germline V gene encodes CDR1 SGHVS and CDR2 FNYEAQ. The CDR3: CASSELLAGGLEQFF. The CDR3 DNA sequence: TGTGCCAGCAGCGAACTACTAGCGGGGGGCCTCGAGCAGTTCTTC.

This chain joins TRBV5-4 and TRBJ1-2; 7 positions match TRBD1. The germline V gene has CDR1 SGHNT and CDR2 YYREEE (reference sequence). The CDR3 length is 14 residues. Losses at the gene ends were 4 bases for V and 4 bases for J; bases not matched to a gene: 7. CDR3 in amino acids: CASSPFDRVYGYTF. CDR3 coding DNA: TGTGCCAGCAGCCCCTTTGACAGGGTCTATGGCTACACCTTC.

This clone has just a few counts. CDR3 nucleotides: TGTGCCAGTAGTAGGGGGTCTAACTATGGCTACACCTTC. Protein: CASSRGSNYGYTF. The chain joins TRBV19 to TRBJ1-2, with D perhaps TRBD1 (5 bases). V lost 4 bases and J lost 0, with 6 bases in between. CDR1 is LNHDA and CDR2 is SQIVND in the germline V gene (reference sequence). CDR3 length equals 13 residues.

CDR3 coding DNA: TGTGCCACCCAACAAGCGTCCAATAGCAATCAGCCCCAGCATTTT. This encodes CATQQASNSNQPQHF. V gene TRBV18 combines with J gene TRBJ1-5; D call uncertain. The V and J ends lost 10 bases and 0 bases respectively, with 16 bases between them. CDR1 KGHSH and CDR2 LQKENI come from the germline V gene. The CDR3 consists of 15 residues.

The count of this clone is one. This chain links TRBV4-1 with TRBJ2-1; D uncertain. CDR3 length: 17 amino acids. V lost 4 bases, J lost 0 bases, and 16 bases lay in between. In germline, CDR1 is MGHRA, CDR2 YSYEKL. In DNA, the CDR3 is TGCGCCAGCAGCCGACTTCCACCCACCGGCTCCTACAATGAGCAGTTCTTC. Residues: CASSRLPPTGSYNEQFF.

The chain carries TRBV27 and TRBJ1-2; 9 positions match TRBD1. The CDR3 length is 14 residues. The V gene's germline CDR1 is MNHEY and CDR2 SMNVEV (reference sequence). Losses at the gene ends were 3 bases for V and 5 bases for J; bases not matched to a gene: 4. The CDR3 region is CASSLKQGAYGYTF. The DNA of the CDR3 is TGTGCCAGCAGTTTGAAACAGGGGGCATATGGCTACACCTTC.

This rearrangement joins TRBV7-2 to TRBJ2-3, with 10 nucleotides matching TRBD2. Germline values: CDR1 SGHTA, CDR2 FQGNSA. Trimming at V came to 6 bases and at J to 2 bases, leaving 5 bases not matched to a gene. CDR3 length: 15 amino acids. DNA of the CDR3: TGTGCCAGCAGGGAAGCGGGGGGGCCCACAGATACGCAGTATTTT. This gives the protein CASREAGGPTDTQYF.

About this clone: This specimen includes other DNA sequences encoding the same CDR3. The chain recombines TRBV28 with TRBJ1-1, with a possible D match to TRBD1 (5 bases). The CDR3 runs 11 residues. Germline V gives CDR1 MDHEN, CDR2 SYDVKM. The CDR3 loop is CATRGMPEAFF. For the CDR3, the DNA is TGTGCGACCCGGGGGATGCCTGAAGCTTTCTTT.

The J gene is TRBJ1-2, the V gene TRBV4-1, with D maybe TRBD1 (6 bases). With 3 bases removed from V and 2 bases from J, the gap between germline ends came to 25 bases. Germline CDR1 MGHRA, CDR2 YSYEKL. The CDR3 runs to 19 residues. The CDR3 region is CASSQSLMGGRWDNYGYTF. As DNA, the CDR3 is TGCGCCAGCAGCCAGTCCCTTATGGGGGGGCGCTGGGACAACTATGGCTACACCTTC.